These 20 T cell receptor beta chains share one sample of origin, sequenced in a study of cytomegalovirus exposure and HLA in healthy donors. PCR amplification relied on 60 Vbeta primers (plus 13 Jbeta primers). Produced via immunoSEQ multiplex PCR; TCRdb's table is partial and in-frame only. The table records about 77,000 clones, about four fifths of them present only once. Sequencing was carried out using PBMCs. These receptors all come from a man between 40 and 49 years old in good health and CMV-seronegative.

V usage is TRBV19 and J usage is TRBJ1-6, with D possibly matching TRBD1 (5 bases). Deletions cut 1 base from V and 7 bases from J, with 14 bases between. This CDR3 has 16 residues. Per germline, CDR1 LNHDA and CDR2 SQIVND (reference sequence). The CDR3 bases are TGTGCCAGTAGTATAGCCGCCCCAGGGAGGAATTCACCCCTCCACTTT. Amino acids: CASSIAAPGRNSPLHF.

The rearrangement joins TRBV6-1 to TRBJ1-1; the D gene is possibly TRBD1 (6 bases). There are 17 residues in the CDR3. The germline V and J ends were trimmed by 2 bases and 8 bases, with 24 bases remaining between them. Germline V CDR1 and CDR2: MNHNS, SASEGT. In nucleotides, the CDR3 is TGTGCCAGCAGTGAAAAGGGGGTGAGGGGGGAGGGGGGGGAAGCTTTCTTT. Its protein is CASSEKGVRGEGGEAFF.

The DNA for the CDR3 is TGTGCCAGCTCAAGGGGACTAGCGGGGGCAGAGACCCAGTACTTC. It encodes CASSRGLAGAETQYF. This sequence joins TRBV18 and TRBJ2-5, with 14 bases matching TRBD2. Germline-derived CDR1 and CDR2 are KGHSH and LQKENI. The CDR3 spans 15 residues. V lost 5 bases and J lost 4; bases outside the gene matches: 3.

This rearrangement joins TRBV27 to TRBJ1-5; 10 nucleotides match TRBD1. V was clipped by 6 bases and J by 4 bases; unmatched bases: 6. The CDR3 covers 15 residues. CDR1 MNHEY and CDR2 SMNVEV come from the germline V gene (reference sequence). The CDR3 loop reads CASRGRGQGNQPQHF. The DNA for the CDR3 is TGTGCCAGCAGGGGCCGGGGACAGGGGAATCAGCCCCAGCATTTT.

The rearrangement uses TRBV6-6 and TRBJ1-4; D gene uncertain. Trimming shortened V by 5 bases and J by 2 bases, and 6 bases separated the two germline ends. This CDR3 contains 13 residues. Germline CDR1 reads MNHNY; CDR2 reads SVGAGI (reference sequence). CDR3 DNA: TGTGCCAGCAGTCAGTTGACTAATGAAAAACTGTTTTTT. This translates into CASSQLTNEKLFF.

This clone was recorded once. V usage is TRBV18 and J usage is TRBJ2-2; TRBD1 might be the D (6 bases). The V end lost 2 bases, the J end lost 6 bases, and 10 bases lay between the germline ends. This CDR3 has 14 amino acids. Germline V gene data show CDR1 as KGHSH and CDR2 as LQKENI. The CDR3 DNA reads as TGTGCCAGCTCACCAGAATGGGGGCCCGGGGAGCTGTTTTTT. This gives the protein CASSPEWGPGELFF. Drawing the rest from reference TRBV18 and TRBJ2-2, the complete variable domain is NAGVMQNPRHLVRRRGQEARLRCSPMKGHSHVYWYRQLPEEGLKFMVYLQKENIIDESGMPKERFSAEFPKEGPSILRIQQVVRGDSAAYFCASSPEWGPGELFFGEGSRLTVL.

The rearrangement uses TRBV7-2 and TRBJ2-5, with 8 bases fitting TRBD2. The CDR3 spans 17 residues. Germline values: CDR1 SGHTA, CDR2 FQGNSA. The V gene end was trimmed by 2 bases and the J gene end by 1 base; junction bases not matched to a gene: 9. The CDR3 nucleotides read TGTGCCAGCAGCTTAAGGCTGAGCGGGGGTGTCCAAGAGACCCAGTACTTC. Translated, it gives CASSLRLSGGVQETQYF.

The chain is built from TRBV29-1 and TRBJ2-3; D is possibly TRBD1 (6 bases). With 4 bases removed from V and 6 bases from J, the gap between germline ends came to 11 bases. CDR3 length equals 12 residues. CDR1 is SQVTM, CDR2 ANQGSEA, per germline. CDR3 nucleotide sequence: TGCAGCGTTGCGAGGACAGCCGATACGCAGTATTTT. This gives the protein CSVARTADTQYF.

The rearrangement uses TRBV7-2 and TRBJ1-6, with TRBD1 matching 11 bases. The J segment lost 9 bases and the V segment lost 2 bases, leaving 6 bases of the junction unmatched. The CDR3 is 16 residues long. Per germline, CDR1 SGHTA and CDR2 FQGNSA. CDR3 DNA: TGTGCCAGCAGCTTATTTGCGGACAGGGGGCTTTCACCCCTCCACTTT. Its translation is CASSLFADRGLSPLHF.

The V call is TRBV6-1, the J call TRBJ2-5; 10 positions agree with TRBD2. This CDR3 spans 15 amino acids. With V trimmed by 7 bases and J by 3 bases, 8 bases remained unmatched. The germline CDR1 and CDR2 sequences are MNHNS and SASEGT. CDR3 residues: CASTLGTSAEETQYF. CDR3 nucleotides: TGTGCCAGCACCCTTGGGACTAGCGCGGAAGAGACCCAGTACTTC.

DNA for the CDR3: TGTGCCAGCTCCCAGGGCTTATATTACTACGAGCAGTACTTC. Its protein product is CASSQGLYYYEQYF. The rearrangement links TRBV6-1 to TRBJ2-7; TRBD1 is a possible D gene (5 bases). The CDR3 runs to 14 residues. CDR1 and CDR2 from the germline V gene are MNHNS and SASEGT. V was cut by 8 bases and J by 3 bases, with 17 bases left in between.

As DNA, the CDR3 is TGTGCCAGCACCTCGGTCGGCAGGGTATCGGGGGAGCTGTTTTTT. Encoded protein: CASTSVGRVSGELFF. This chain connects TRBV7-2 to TRBJ2-2, with D possibly TRBD1 on 5 matching bases. V gave up 7 bases and J gave up 8 bases, with 20 bases separating them. This CDR3 spans 15 amino acids. Germline values: CDR1 SGHTA, CDR2 FQGNSA. Full variable domain (remainder filled in from reference TRBV7-2 and TRBJ2-2): GAGVSQSPSNKVTEKGKDVELRCDPISGHTALYWYRQSLGQGLEFLIYFQGNSAPDKSGLPSDRFSAERTGGSVSTLTIQRTQQEDSAVYLCASTSVGRVSGELFFGEGSRLTVL.

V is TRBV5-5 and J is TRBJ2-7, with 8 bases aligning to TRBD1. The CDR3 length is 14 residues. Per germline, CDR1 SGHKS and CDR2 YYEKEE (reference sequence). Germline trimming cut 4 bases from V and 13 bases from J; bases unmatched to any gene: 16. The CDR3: CASSPLVAGGDIYF. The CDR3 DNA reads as TGTGCCAGCAGCCCCCTTGTGGCAGGGGGCGATATCTACTTC.

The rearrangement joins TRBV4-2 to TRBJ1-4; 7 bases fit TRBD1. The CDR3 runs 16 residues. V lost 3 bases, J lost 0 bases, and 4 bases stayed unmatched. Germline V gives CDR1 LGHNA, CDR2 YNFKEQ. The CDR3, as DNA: TGTGCCAGCAGCCAGGGACAGAGGGCAACTAATGAAAAACTGTTTTTT. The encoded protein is CASSQGQRATNEKLFF.

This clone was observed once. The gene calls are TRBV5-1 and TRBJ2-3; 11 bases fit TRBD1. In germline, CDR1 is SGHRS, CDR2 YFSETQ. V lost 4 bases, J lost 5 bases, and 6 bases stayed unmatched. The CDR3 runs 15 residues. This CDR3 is CASSRGQGGVDTQYF. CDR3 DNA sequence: TGCGCCAGCAGCCGGGGACAGGGGGGGGTAGATACGCAGTATTTT.

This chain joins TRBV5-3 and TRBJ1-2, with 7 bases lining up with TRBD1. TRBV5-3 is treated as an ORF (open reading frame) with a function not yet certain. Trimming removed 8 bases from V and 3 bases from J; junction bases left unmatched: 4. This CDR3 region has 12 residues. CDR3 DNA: TGTGCCAGGAGAACAGGGGACTATGGCTACACCTTC. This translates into CARRTGDYGYTF.

The DNA of the CDR3 is TGTGCCAGCAGCTTAAATGGGGCCACGAACACCGGGGAGCTGTTTTTT. This translates into CASSLNGATNTGELFF. The genes are TRBV7-3 and TRBJ2-2; D possibly corresponds to TRBD1 (5 bases). The CDR3 extends over 16 amino acids. Germline V gives CDR1 SGHTA, CDR2 FQGTGA. V was cut by 1 base and J by 0 bases, with 9 bases left in between.

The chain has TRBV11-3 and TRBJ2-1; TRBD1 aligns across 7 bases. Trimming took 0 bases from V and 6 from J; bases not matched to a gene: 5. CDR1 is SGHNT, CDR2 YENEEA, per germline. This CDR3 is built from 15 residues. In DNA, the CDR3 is TGTGCCAGCAGCTTAGATTTAGACAGGGCCAATGAGCAGTTCTTC. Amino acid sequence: CASSLDLDRANEQFF. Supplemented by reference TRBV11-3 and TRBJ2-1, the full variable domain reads EAGVVQSPRYKIIEKKQPVAFWCNPISGHNTLYWYLQNLGQGPELLIRYENEEAVDDSQLPKDRFSAERLKGVDSTLKIQPAELGDSAVYLCASSLDLDRANEQFFGPGTRLTVL.

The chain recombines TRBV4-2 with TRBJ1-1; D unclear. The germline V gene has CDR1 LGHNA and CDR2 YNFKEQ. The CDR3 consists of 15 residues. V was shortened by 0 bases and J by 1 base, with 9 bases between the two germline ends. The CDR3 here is CASSQDQSGNTEAFF. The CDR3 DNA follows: TGTGCCAGCAGCCAAGATCAATCCGGGAACACTGAAGCTTTCTTT.

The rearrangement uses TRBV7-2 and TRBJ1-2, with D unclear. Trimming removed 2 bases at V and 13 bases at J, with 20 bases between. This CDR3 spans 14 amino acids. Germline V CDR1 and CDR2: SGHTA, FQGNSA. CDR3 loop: CASSLTMETREFTF. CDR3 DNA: TGTGCCAGCAGCTTAACGATGGAGACCCGAGAGTTCACCTTC.